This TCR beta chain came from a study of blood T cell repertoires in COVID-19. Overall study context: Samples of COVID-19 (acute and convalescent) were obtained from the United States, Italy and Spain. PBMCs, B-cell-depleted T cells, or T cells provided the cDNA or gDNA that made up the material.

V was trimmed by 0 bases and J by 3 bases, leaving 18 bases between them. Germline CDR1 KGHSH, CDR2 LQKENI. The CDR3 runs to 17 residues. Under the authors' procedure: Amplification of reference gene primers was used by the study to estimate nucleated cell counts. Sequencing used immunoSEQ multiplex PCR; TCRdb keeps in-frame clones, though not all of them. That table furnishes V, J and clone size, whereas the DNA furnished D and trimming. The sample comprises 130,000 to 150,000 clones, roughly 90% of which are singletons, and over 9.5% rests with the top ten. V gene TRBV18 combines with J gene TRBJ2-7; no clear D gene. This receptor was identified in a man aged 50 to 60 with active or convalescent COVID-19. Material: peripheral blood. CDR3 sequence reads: CASSPPILLADFYEQYF. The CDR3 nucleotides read TGTGCCAGCTCACCACCGATTCTCCTGGCAGATTTCTACGAGCAGTACTTC.